Each of the 10 T cell receptor beta chains below was sequenced from the same sample in a study of PD-L1 blockade in urothelial cancer. Time point reported: pretreatment peripheral blood. Profiled with immunoSEQ multiplex PCR; TCRdb holds only in-frame clones, not every one. The sample includes tens of thousands of clones, more than 80% of them seen just once. The sequences come from PBMCs, collected around atezolizumab (anti-PD-L1) treatment. These receptors all stem from a man aged 70 or older with urothelial cancer.

The rearrangement uses TRBV11-3 and TRBJ2-4; no clear D. The germline V and J ends were trimmed by 2 bases and 3 bases, with 14 bases remaining between them. The germline CDR1 and CDR2 sequences are SGHNT and YENEEA. The CDR3 has 16 amino acids. The CDR3 reads CASSLPPSGVKNIQYF. Written as DNA, the CDR3 is TGTGCCAGCAGCTTACCTCCTTCAGGTGTCAAAAACATTCAGTACTTC.

The table lists this clone with a few counts. The chain couples TRBV2 to TRBJ2-7, with 8 bases fitting TRBD2. V shed 6 bases and J 6 bases; nucleotides not matched to a gene: 10. The CDR3 sequence is 14 residues long. The germline CDR1 and CDR2 sequences are SNHLY and FYNNEI. The CDR3 DNA follows: TGTGCCAGCAGAGGGACTAGAGGTTCGGGCGAGCAGTACTTC. Its translation is CASRGTRGSGEQYF.

This chain connects TRBV11-2 to TRBJ1-4, with D uncertain. This CDR3 is built from 16 residues. The germline V gene encodes CDR1 SGHAT and CDR2 FQNNGV. V lost 0 bases, J lost 5 bases, and 13 bases lay in between. DNA for the CDR3: TGTGCCAGCAGCTTAGATAGGAGGGCTACGAATGAAAAACTGTTTTTT. As protein: CASSLDRRATNEKLFF. The full variable domain, in which reference TRBV11-2 and TRBJ1-4 provide the parts outside the CDR3, is EAGVAQSPRYKIIEKRQSVAFWCNPISGHATLYWYQQILGQGPKLLIQFQNNGVVDDSQLPKDRFSAERLKGVDSTLKIQPAKLEDSAVYLCASSLDRRATNEKLFFGSGTQLSVL.

This chain connects TRBV29-1 to TRBJ2-7; possibly TRBD1 for D (7 bases). The germline CDR1 and CDR2 sequences are SQVTM and ANQGSEA. The CDR3 sequence is 14 residues long. V shed 2 bases and J shed 3 bases, with 14 bases lying between them. CDR3 region: CSVELTGTYYEQYF. The CDR3, as DNA: TGCAGCGTTGAATTGACAGGGACTTACTACGAGCAGTACTTC.

CDR3 loop: CASSEGGTPYGYTF. CDR3 DNA: TGTGCCAGCAGTGAGGGGGGAACTCCCTATGGCTACACCTTC. The V call is TRBV2, the J call TRBJ1-2; possibly TRBD1 for D (5 bases). Deletions cut 3 bases from V and 4 bases from J, with 12 bases between. The CDR3 sequence is 14 residues long. The germline gives CDR1 SNHLY, CDR2 FYNNEI.

As regards this clone: Other DNA sequences of this sample code for an identical CDR3. This chain uses TRBV19 with TRBJ1-5; D gene ambiguous. The V gene's germline CDR1 is LNHDA and CDR2 SQIVND (reference sequence). The CDR3 loop spans 14 amino acids. V lost 3 bases and J 2 bases, leaving 8 bases between the germline ends. The CDR3 nucleotides read TGTGCCAGTAGTATCGGAGTTCGCAATCAGCCCCAGCATTTT. This encodes CASSIGVRNQPQHF.

The J gene is TRBJ2-1, the V gene TRBV29-1; weak D call: TRBD1 (6 bases). The ends were cut back, 2 bases at V and 6 bases at J, with 11 bases in the middle. The CDR3 has 13 amino acids. CDR1 is SQVTM and CDR2 is ANQGSEA in the germline V gene. CDR3 sequence reads: CSVEQTGINEQFF. CDR3 nucleotides: TGCAGCGTTGAACAAACAGGGATCAATGAGCAGTTCTTC.

This clone is categorized as medium-sized. V is TRBV5-6 and J is TRBJ2-2; 7 bases fit TRBD2. The V and J ends lost 6 bases and 1 base, in that order; junction bases with no gene match: 6. Germline-derived CDR1 and CDR2 are SGHDT and YYEEEE. The CDR3 has 15 residues. The CDR3 region is CASTLGGGNTGELFF. The CDR3 DNA sequence: TGTGCCAGCACGCTTGGCGGGGGGAACACCGGGGAGCTGTTTTTT.

The chain combines TRBV15 with TRBJ2-3; 10 bases fit TRBD2. V lost 3 bases to trimming and J lost 4 bases; unmatched junction nucleotides: 4. Germline lookup yields CDR1 LNHNV and CDR2 YYDKDF (reference sequence). The CDR3 spans 15 residues. The CDR3 DNA is TGTGCCACCAGCAGGACTAGCGGGCTCCCAGATACGCAGTATTTT. It codes for CATSRTSGLPDTQYF.

The chain recombines TRBV18 with TRBJ1-4; D gene uncertain. The CDR3 has 15 residues. Trimming took 1 base from V and 4 from J, leaving 10 bases between them. Germline CDR1 and CDR2: KGHSH and LQKENI. The CDR3, as DNA: TGTGCCAGCTCACCACGGGGTCGGGATAATGAAAAACTGTTTTTT. Encoded protein: CASSPRGRDNEKLFF.